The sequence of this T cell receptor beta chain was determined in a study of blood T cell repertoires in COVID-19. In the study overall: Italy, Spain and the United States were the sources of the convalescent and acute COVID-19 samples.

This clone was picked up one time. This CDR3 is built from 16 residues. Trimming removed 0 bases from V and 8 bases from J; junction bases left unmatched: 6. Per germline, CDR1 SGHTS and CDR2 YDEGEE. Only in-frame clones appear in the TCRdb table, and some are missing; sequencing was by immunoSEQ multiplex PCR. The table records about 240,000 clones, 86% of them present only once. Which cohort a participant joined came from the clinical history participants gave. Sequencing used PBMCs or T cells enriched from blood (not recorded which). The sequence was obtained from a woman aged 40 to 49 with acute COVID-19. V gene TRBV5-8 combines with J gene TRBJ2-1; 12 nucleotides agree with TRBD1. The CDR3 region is CASSLEGTGGRDEQFF. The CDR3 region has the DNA TGTGCCAGCAGCTTGGAGGGGACAGGGGGCCGAGATGAGCAGTTCTTC.